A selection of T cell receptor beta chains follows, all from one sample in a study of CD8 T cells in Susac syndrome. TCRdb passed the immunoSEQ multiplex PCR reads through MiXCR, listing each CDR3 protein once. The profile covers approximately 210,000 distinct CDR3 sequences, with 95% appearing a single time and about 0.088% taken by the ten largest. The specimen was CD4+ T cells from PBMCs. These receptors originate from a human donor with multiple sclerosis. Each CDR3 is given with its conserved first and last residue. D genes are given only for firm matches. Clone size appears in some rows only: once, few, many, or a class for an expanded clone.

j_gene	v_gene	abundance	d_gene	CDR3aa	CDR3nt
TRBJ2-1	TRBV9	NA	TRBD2	CASSPRTSSQVNEQFF	TGTGCCAGCAGCCCGCGGACTAGCTCCCAGGTAAATGAGCAGTTCTTC
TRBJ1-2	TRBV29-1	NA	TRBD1	CSVEDRDRSYGYTF	TGCAGCGTTGAAGATCGGGACAGGTCCTATGGCTACACCTTC
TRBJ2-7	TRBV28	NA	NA	CASSTTEGQYF	TGTGCCAGCAGCACGACTGAGGGGCAGTACTTC
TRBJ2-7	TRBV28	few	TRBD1	CASRGQGAYEQYF	TGTGCCAGCAGGGGACAGGGGGCTTACGAGCAGTACTTC
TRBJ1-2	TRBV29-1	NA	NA	CSVDELGGHTGIF	TGCAGCGTTGATGAGTTGGGGGGCCATACCGGAATATTC
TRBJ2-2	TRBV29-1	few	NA	CSARNTGELFF	TGCAGTGCTAGAAACACCGGGGAGCTGTTTTTT
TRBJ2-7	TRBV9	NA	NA	CASSETGEGYEQYF	TGTGCCAGCAGCGAAACAGGGGAGGGCTACGAGCAGTACTTC
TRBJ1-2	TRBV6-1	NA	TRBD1	CASSGRTGVRYYGYTF	TGTGCCAGCAGTGGACGGACAGGGGTGCGCTACTATGGCTACACCTTC
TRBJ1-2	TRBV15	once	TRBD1	CATSREWTGDYGYTF	TGTGCCACCAGCAGAGAGTGGACAGGGGACTATGGCTACACCTTC
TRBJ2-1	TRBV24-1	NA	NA	CATSDSQRTHNEQFF	TGTGCCACCAGTGATTCTCAGAGGACCCACAATGAGCAGTTCTTC
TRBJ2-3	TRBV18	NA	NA	CASSPPRLDGTDTQYF	TGTGCCAGCTCACCACCGAGGCTAGACGGCACAGATACGCAGTATTTT
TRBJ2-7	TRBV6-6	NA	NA	CASSYALASSYEQYF	TGTGCCAGCAGTTACGCCCTAGCGTCCTCCTACGAGCAGTACTTC
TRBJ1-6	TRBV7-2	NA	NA	CASSLLRQGTYNSPLHF	TGTGCCAGCAGCTTGTTAAGGCAGGGAACATATAATTCACCCCTCCACTTT
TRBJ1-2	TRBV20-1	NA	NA	CSAEGWYGYTF	TGCAGTGCTGAGGGTTGGTATGGCTACACCTTC
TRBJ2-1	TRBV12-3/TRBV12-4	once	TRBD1	CASSFGDRVRGSYNEQFF	TGTGCCAGCAGTTTCGGAGACAGGGTAAGGGGCTCCTACAATGAGCAGTTCTTC
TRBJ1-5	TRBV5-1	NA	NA	CASSLGTENQPQHF	TGCGCCAGCAGCTTGGGGACAGAAAATCAGCCCCAGCATTTT
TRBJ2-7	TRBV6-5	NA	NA	CASSYSIGEQYF	TGTGCCAGCAGTTACTCGATAGGCGAGCAGTACTTC
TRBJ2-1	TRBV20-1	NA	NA	CSASLHEQFF	TGCAGTGCTAGTCTCCATGAGCAGTTCTTC
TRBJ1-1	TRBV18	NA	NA	CASSPKENTEAFF	TGTGCCAGCTCACCAAAGGAGAACACTGAAGCTTTCTTT
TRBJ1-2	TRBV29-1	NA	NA	CSVEWGRGYTF	TGCAGCGTTGAATGGGGGCGCGGCTACACCTTC
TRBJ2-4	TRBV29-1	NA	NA	CSVAGTSQYF	TGCAGCGTTGCCGGGACTTCACAGTACTTC
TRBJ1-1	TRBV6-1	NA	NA	CAIGRPSKNTEAFF	TGTGCCATCGGACGGCCCTCCAAGAACACTGAAGCTTTCTTT
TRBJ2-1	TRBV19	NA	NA	CASSRISEQFF	TGTGCCAGTAGTAGGATTTCCGAGCAGTTCTTC
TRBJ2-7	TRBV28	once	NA	CASSPSGFSYEQYF	TGTGCCAGCAGCCCCAGCGGGTTCTCCTACGAGCAGTACTTC
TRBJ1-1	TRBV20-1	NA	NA	CSASENQGTEAFF	TGCAGTGCTAGTGAGAACCAGGGCACTGAAGCTTTCTTT
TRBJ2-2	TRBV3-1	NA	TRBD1	CASSQVGWDRSGELFF	TGTGCCAGCAGCCAAGTGGGTTGGGACAGGTCCGGGGAGCTGTTTTTT
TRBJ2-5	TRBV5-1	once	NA	CASSLAPNQETQYF	TGCGCCAGCAGCTTGGCCCCCAACCAAGAGACCCAGTACTTC